This T cell receptor (beta chain) was recorded in a study of blood T cell repertoires in COVID-19. Study context: PBMCs, B-cell-depleted T cells, or T cells were the source of the cDNA or gDNA that made up the material.

As processed by the authors: Researchers report that nucleated cell counts were estimated from reference gene primer amplification. Measured with immunoSEQ multiplex PCR; TCRdb has only the in-frame clones, and not every one. V and J calls plus clone size are reproduced from that table; the DNA served to infer D and trimming. Of a few hundred thousand clones in the sample, 85% to 90% are singletons; the top ten hold less than 2%. V gave up 1 base and J gave up 4 bases, with 11 bases separating them. The CDR3 covers 15 residues. The germline gives CDR1 SEHNR, CDR2 FQNEAQ (reference sequence). Symptom resolution, clearance, or two negative PCRs marked donors in Cohort 3 as recovered.

Sequenced sample: PBMCs or T cells enriched from blood (not recorded which). This TCR derives from a woman in her twenties or thirties who had recovered from COVID-19. The V and J genes are TRBV7-9 and TRBJ1-3; D ambiguous. The CDR3 DNA sequence: TGTGCCAGCAGCTTAGTTACCTTGGAGGGAAACACCATATATTTT. It encodes CASSLVTLEGNTIYF.